This T cell receptor (beta chain) was profiled in a study of Graves' ophthalmopathy and Graves' hyperthyroidism. Notes on the study in general: Forecasting of ophthalmopathy progression by the model achieved about 71% sensitivity and 72.22% specificity. Cross-validated, the 13-signature model showed 87.88%/81.08% sensitivity/specificity, and 80%/75% in the test set.

PBMCs stemmed from over 8.5 ml of fresh peripheral blood. Concerning this clonotype: What it recognizes is unknown.

With 5 bases clipped from V and 7 bases from J, the junction kept 6 bases outside the gene matches. CDR3 length equals 14 residues. CDR1 is KGHSH, CDR2 LQKENI, per germline. Amplification from RNA transcripts yielded the TCR beta CDR3 regions. Second-round multiplex PCR followed a first-round RT-PCR using HTBI primers. MiXCR was run by TCRdb on the multiplex PCR reads, yielding one entry per CDR3 protein. The data show approximately 330,000 distinct CDR3 sequences, with about a sixth seen just once and around an eighth held by the top ten. The chain carries TRBV18 and TRBJ1-2; 11 bases map to TRBD1. The source is an adult man with Graves' ophthalmopathy. Specimen: peripheral blood. CDR3 amino acids: CASSSTGTGGGYTF. CDR3 nucleotides: TGTGCCAGCTCAAGCACCGGGACAGGGGGTGGCTACACCTTC.